This T cell receptor beta chain was captured in a study of cytomegalovirus exposure and HLA in healthy donors. Notes on the study in general: A later analysis found most CMV-associated TCR beta chains apparently HLA-restricted.

Points on this clone: Its antigen is not identified.

This PCR relied on a set of 60 Vbeta primers and 13 Jbeta primers. This table comes from immunoSEQ multiplex PCR, and its TCRdb copy is limited to in-frame clones, with some not included. The profile shows roughly 100,000 clones, roughly four fifths of them singletons. Germline V gene sequence: CDR1 LNHDA, CDR2 SQIVND (reference sequence). V lost 4 bases, J lost 1 base, and 8 bases stayed unmatched. This CDR3 is 17 amino acids long. The clonotype was recovered from a woman aged 60-75 years in good health and CMV-seropositive. Input material: PBMCs. V usage is TRBV19 and J usage is TRBJ2-7, with 12 bases identical to TRBD2. In DNA form, the CDR3 reads TGTGCCAGTAGTACCCCTCGGACTAGCGGGGCGTCCTACGAGCAGTACTTC. Translating it yields CASSTPRTSGASYEQYF.